Sequencing of this TCR beta chain was carried out in a study of human T cells and chemical hapten exposure. Individual cDNA molecules received unique molecular identifiers in the library. TCRdb re-analysed the RACE reads in MiXCR, keeping a single row per CDR3 protein. The table lists tens of thousands of distinct CDR3 sequences, over 8.5% of them singletons. Worth noting for this clonotype: What it binds is not known.

Regarding time point: patch test 3, about 24 weeks after DPC sensitization. Specified treatment: therapeutic diphenylcyclopropenone sensitization with weekly scalp DPC. V lost 4 bases to trimming and J lost 5 bases, with 8 bases between them. The germline gives CDR1 SQVTM, CDR2 ANQGSEA. The CDR3 totals 11 residues. Study-wide results and caveats: DPC sensitization left the count of TCRs above 1 in 1000 unchanged. Expanded TCRs showed more large CDR3 clusters than pre-sensitization or healthy control sets.

This sample comprised whole blood, obtained in connection with sensitization to the hapten diphenylcyclopropenone (DPC). The clonotype comes from a woman aged 50 to 60 with alopecia areata. Some clones in this sample may be carry-over from other donors' samples. The V call is TRBV29-1, the J call TRBJ2-5; D gene ambiguous. In nucleotides, the CDR3 is TGCAGCGTTGGATCCCCGGAGACCCAGTACTTC. Protein: CSVGSPETQYF.